One and the same sample provided the 11 T cell receptor beta chains below, sequenced in a study of beta chain features in type 1 diabetes. What was sequenced were expressed TCRB transcripts, since all of the isolated RNA had been reverse transcribed. Data came from immunoSEQ multiplex PCR; TCRdb stores just in-frame clones and leaves some out. The table records about 220,000 clones, 11% of them present only once. Sequenced input: central memory CD4+ T cells from blood. The receptors derive from a man in his late teens or twenties in good health.

CDR3 nucleotide sequence: TGTGCCAGCAGTCCCCACCTTGGACAGGGATGGACTGAAGCTTTCTTT. Protein sequence: CASSPHLGQGWTEAFF. This sequence joins TRBV28 and TRBJ1-1; TRBD1 matches at 8 bases. Losses at the gene ends were 5 bases for V and 5 bases for J; bases not matched to a gene: 13. Germline values: CDR1 MDHEN, CDR2 SYDVKM. The CDR3 is made up of 16 amino acids. The full variable domain, in which reference TRBV28 and TRBJ1-1 provide the parts outside the CDR3, is DVKVTQSSRYLVKRTGEKVFLECVQDMDHENMFWYRQDPGLGLRLIYFSYDVKMKEKGDIPEGYSVSREKKERFSLILESASTNQTSMYLCASSPHLGQGWTEAFFGQGTRLTVV.

The genes are TRBV4-3 and TRBJ2-7, with D perhaps TRBD2 (6 bases). The CDR3 extends over 14 amino acids. Germline CDR1 reads LGHNA; CDR2 reads YSLEER. The V end lost 4 bases, the J end lost 5 bases, and 15 bases lay between the germline ends. The CDR3 DNA reads TGCGCCAGCAGCCTCCTTCGGGGGTTCCACGAGCAGTACTTC. It specifies CASSLLRGFHEQYF.

There are a few counts of this clone. The chain employs TRBV7-9 and TRBJ2-5; D gene ambiguous. V was trimmed by 3 bases and J by 5 bases, leaving 10 bases between them. This CDR3 is built from 13 residues. The germline V gene has CDR1 SEHNR and CDR2 FQNEAQ (reference sequence). The CDR3 coding sequence is TGTGCCAGCAGCTTGGAAGTAGCTGAGACCCAGTACTTC. Protein: CASSLEVAETQYF.

CDR3 residues: CASSVYPSEQYF. The CDR3 DNA reads as TGTGCCAGCAGTGTATACCCCTCCGAGCAGTACTTC. The V gene is TRBV2, the J gene TRBJ2-7; D remains unclear. Deletions cut 4 bases from V and 6 bases from J, with 10 bases between. The CDR3 length is 12 residues. Looked up from germline, CDR1 is SNHLY and CDR2 is FYNNEI.

The V gene is TRBV4-3, the J gene TRBJ2-7, with 7 bases matching TRBD2. The CDR3 is made up of 16 amino acids. The V gene's germline CDR1 is LGHNA and CDR2 YSLEER. Trimming cost V 5 bases and J 0 bases; bases outside gene matches: 10. The CDR3 sequence: CASSRSLAVRSYEQYF. Written as DNA, the CDR3 is TGCGCCAGCAGCAGGTCCCTAGCGGTCCGCTCCTACGAGCAGTACTTC.

This clone was observed a handful of times. The junction and the germline gene differ at one end; a read error may be behind it. V is TRBV30 and J is TRBJ1-2; D gene unclear. The CDR3 runs 15 residues. The V gene's germline CDR1 is GTSNPN and CDR2 SVGIG (reference sequence). The CDR3 nucleotides read TGTTCCTGGAGGCAACAGCTCTCGGCTAACTATGGCTACACCTTC. Translating gives CSWRQQLSANYGYTF.

The gene calls are TRBV4-1 and TRBJ2-5, with 9 nucleotides matching TRBD1. Unmatched junction bases numbered 14, after V lost 1 base and J lost 5 bases. The CDR3 is 18 amino acids. Per germline, CDR1 MGHRA and CDR2 YSYEKL. In DNA form, the CDR3 reads TGCGCCAGCAGCCAAGCCTCCACCGGGACAGGGTACGTGGAGACCCAGTACTTC. It yields the protein CASSQASTGTGYVETQYF.

In DNA form, the CDR3 reads TGTGCCAGCAAGGCGGGGGGAGAAGAAAAACTGTTTTTT. It yields the protein CASKAGGEEKLFF. The gene calls are TRBV27 and TRBJ1-4; weak D call: TRBD1 (5 bases). The V end was cut by 7 bases, the J end by 8 bases, with 14 bases between. The germline V gene encodes CDR1 MNHEY and CDR2 SMNVEV (reference sequence). The CDR3 is 13 amino acids.

The chain uses TRBV10-2 and TRBJ2-2, with TRBD2 identical over 12 bases. CDR3 length equals 15 residues. The germline CDR1 and CDR2 sequences are WSHSY and SAAADI. Unmatched junction bases numbered 2, after V lost 5 bases and J lost 4 bases. The CDR3 region has the DNA TGCGCCAGCAGTCGGACTAGCGGGGTCACCGGGGAGCTGTTTTTT. Translating it yields CASSRTSGVTGELFF.

This clone was picked up a small number of times. This sequence joins TRBV7-9 and TRBJ2-7; 8 nucleotides align to TRBD2. The CDR3 is 14 amino acids. V was pared by 1 base and J by 6 bases, with 5 bases of the junction left unmatched. Germline CDR1 and CDR2: SEHNR and FQNEAQ (reference sequence). CDR3 sequence reads: CASSLDAGGVEQYF. The CDR3 bases are TGTGCCAGCAGCTTAGATGCGGGAGGTGTCGAGCAGTACTTC.

The chain carries TRBV11-2 and TRBJ2-7, with TRBD2 as a possible D gene (5 bases). Trimming cost V 2 bases and J 5 bases, with 19 bases left between them. This CDR3 is 16 amino acids long. Germline V gene data show CDR1 as SGHAT and CDR2 as FQNNGV. CDR3 DNA: TGTGCCAGCAGCTTATCTCGAGGGAGTGTTAGCCACGAGCAGTACTTC. This translates into CASSLSRGSVSHEQYF.